This T cell receptor (beta chain) originates from a study of a mutant IDH1 vaccine in newly diagnosed glioma. About the research overall: The initiation of vaccination occurred 4-6 weeks after radiotherapy alone, or with temozolomide cycles. Patients under treatment included roughly 60% males and about 38% females and had a mean age of approximately 44 years. Study results and caveats: In 80% to 95% of patients, immune responses induced by the vaccine occurred.

Stated time point: week 5, during vaccination. A single vaccine dose contained 300 ug of mutant IDH1 20-mer peptide, and topical imiquimod was used with it. Repertoires were generated with immunoSEQ multiplex PCR, while TCRdb's copy carries only in-frame clones and drops some. The data hold around 52,000 clones, with around 78% observed a single time. CDR3 size: 13 residues. Germline V lookup: CDR1 MGHDK, CDR2 SYGVNS. V gave up 7 bases and J gave up 6 bases, with 15 bases separating them. As concerns this clone: What it binds is not known.

Sequencing was performed on PBMCs, taken from a glioma patient whose treatment included an IDH1 peptide vaccine. This sequence was found in a woman aged 40-49 years with glioma. J is TRBJ1-1 and V is TRBV25-1, with TRBD1 as a possible D gene (5 bases). CDR3 in DNA: TGTGCCAGCACACCGGGGGGTGTCGCTGAAGCTTTCTTT. Its translation: CASTPGGVAEAFF.